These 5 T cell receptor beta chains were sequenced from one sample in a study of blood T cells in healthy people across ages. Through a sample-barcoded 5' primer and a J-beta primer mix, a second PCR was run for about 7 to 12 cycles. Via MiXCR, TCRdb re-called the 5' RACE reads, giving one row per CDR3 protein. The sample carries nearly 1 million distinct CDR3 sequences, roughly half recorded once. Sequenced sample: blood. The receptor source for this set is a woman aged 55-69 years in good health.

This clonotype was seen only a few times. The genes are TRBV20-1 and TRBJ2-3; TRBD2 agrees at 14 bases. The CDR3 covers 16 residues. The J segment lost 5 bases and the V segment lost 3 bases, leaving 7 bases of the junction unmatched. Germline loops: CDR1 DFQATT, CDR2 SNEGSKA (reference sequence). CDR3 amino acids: CSARPRLAGGLDTQYF. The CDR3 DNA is TGCAGTGCTAGGCCCCGACTAGCGGGAGGGTTAGATACGCAGTATTTT.

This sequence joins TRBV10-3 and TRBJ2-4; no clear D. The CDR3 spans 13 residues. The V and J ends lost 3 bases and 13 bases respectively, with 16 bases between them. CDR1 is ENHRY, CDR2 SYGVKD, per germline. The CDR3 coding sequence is TGTGCCATCAGTGATGGTGTCGTCTACGTGCAGTACTTC. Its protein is CAISDGVVYVQYF.

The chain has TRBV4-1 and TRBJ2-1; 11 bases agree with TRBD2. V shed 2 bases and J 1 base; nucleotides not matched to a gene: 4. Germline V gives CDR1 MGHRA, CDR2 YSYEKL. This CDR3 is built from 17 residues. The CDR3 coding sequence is TGCGCCAGCAGCCAAACGCCTAGCGGGAGGTCCTACAATGAGCAGTTCTTC. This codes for CASSQTPSGRSYNEQFF.

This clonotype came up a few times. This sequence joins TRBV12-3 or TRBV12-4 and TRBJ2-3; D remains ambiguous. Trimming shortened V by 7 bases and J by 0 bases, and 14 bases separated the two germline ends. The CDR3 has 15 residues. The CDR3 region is CASNKQPTSTDTQYF. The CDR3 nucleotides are TGTGCCAGCAATAAGCAACCGACTAGCACAGATACGCAGTATTTT.

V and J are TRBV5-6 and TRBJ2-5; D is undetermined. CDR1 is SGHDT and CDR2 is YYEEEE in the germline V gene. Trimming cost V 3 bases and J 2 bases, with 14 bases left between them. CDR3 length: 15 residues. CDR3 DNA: TGTGCCAGCAGCTACGGCTCGGCGGTTCAAGAGACCCAGTACTTC. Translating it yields CASSYGSAVQETQYF. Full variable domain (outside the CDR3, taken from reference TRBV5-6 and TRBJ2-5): DAGVTQSPTHLIKTRGQQVTLRCSPKSGHDTVSWYQQALGQGPQFIFQYYEEEERQRGNFPDRFSGHQFPNYSSELNVNALLLGDSALYLCASSYGSAVQETQYFGPGTRLLVL.